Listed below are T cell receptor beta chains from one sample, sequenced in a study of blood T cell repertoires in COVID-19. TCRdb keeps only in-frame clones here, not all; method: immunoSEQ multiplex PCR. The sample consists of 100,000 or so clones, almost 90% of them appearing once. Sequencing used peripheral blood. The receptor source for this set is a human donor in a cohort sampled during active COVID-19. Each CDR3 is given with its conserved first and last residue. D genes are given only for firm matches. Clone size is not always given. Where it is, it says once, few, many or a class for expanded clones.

CDR3: CSAESGSTDTQYF
DNA: TGCAGCGCCGAGAGCGGGAGCACAGATACGCAGTATTTT
D: .
V: TRBV29-1
size: once
J: TRBJ2-3

CDR3: CASSPQSQNGYTF
DNA: TGTGCCAGCTCACCACAGTCACAGAATGGCTACACCTTC
D: .
V: TRBV18
size: .
J: TRBJ1-2

CDR3: CASSPDRLSQETQYF
DNA: TGTGCCAGCTCACCAGACAGATTATCACAAGAGACCCAGTACTTC
D: .
V: TRBV18
size: .
J: TRBJ2-5

CDR3: CASSLETGGSIYGYTF
DNA: TGTGCCAGCAGCTTAGAGACAGGGGGATCGATCTATGGCTACACCTTC
D: TRBD1
V: TRBV7-2
size: .
J: TRBJ1-2

CDR3: CASSDSGRVYNEQFF
DNA: TGTGCCAGCAGTGACTCGGGGAGGGTCTACAATGAGCAGTTCTTC
D: TRBD2
V: TRBV6-4
size: .
J: TRBJ2-1

CDR3: CASSALQGLNSNQPQHF
DNA: TGCGCCAGCAGCGCTCTCCAGGGTCTTAATAGCAATCAGCCCCAGCATTTT
D: .
V: TRBV10-2
size: .
J: TRBJ1-5

CDR3: CASSHGGYEQFF
DNA: TGTGCCAGCAGCCATGGAGGCTATGAGCAGTTCTTC
D: .
V: TRBV3-1/TRBV3-2
size: .
J: TRBJ2-1

CDR3: CASRQGLAGSEQYF
DNA: TGTGCCAGCAGACAGGGACTAGCGGGAAGCGAGCAGTACTTC
D: TRBD2
V: TRBV27
size: .
J: TRBJ2-7

CDR3: CASRPQGAIDTQYF
DNA: TGTGCCAGCAGGCCCCAGGGGGCGATAGATACGCAGTATTTT
D: TRBD1
V: TRBV28
size: .
J: TRBJ2-3

CDR3: CASSGTGNYGYTF
DNA: TGTGCCAGCAGTGGGACAGGGAACTATGGCTACACCTTC
D: TRBD1
V: TRBV2
size: .
J: TRBJ1-2

CDR3: CASSLEGVGISGNTIYF
DNA: TGTGCCAGCAGCTTAGAAGGGGTGGGGATCTCTGGAAACACCATATATTTT
D: .
V: TRBV7-2
size: .
J: TRBJ1-3

CDR3: CASLNRDSSTDTQYF
DNA: TGTGCCAGCCTCAACCGGGACAGTAGCACAGATACGCAGTATTTT
D: TRBD1
V: TRBV28
size: .
J: TRBJ2-3

CDR3: CASSQGRVLNNEQFF
DNA: TGTGCCAGCAGCCAAGGGCGGGTACTAAACAATGAGCAGTTCTTC
D: .
V: TRBV3-1/TRBV3-2
size: .
J: TRBJ2-1

CDR3: CASSAGTSGRAYNEQFF
DNA: TGTGCCAGCAGCGCCGGGACTAGCGGGAGGGCCTACAATGAGCAGTTCTTC
D: TRBD2
V: TRBV9
size: .
J: TRBJ2-1

CDR3: CASSWKTSGIWTSYNEQFF
DNA: TGTGCCAGCAGCTGGAAGACTAGCGGGATTTGGACCTCCTACAATGAGCAGTTCTTC
D: TRBD2
V: TRBV5-6
size: .
J: TRBJ2-1

CDR3: CASSKRGQRDNSTDTQYF
DNA: TGTGCCAGCAGCAAACGCGGGCAACGGGACAACTCCACAGATACGCAGTATTTT
D: .
V: TRBV21-1
size: .
J: TRBJ2-3

CDR3: CASSQVTANTGELFF
DNA: TGCGCCAGCAGCCAAGTTACAGCGAACACCGGGGAGCTGTTTTTT
D: .
V: TRBV4-1
size: .
J: TRBJ2-2

CDR3: CASSSYTGELFF
DNA: TGCGCCAGCAGCTCCTACACCGGGGAGCTGTTTTTT
D: .
V: TRBV5-1
size: .
J: TRBJ2-2

CDR3: CASSEVRGNTGELFF
DNA: TGTGCCAGCAGTGAAGTACGAGGTAACACCGGGGAGCTGTTTTTT
D: .
V: TRBV2
size: .
J: TRBJ2-2

CDR3: CASSLGSGGVNYEQYF
DNA: TGTGCCAGCAGCTTGGGGAGTGGGGGGGTCAACTACGAGCAGTACTTC
D: TRBD2
V: TRBV11-2
size: once
J: TRBJ2-7

CDR3: CASRPGTGSYEQYF
DNA: TGTGCCAGCAGGCCCGGGACAGGGTCCTACGAGCAGTACTTC
D: TRBD1
V: TRBV7-2
size: .
J: TRBJ2-7

CDR3: CASSELVLLNTEAFF
DNA: TGTGCCAGCAGTGAATTGGTGCTATTGAACACTGAAGCTTTCTTT
D: .
V: TRBV6-1
size: .
J: TRBJ1-1

CDR3: CAWSTAGTETQYF
DNA: TGTGCCTGGAGTACAGCGGGTACGGAGACCCAGTACTTC
D: .
V: TRBV30
size: .
J: TRBJ2-5

CDR3: CASSSDRAGEQYF
DNA: TGTGCCAGCAGCTCAGACAGGGCCGGTGAGCAGTACTTC
D: TRBD1
V: TRBV5-4
size: .
J: TRBJ2-7

CDR3: CASSYAETGYGYTF
DNA: TGTGCCAGCAGTTACGCCGAGACTGGCTATGGCTACACCTTC
D: .
V: TRBV6-5
size: .
J: TRBJ1-2

CDR3: CASSSGRTGQRAYEQYF
DNA: TGTGCCAGTAGTTCGGGCCGAACCGGACAGCGAGCCTACGAGCAGTACTTC
D: .
V: TRBV19
size: .
J: TRBJ2-7

CDR3: CASRLQGAQTEAFF
DNA: TGTGCCAGCAGGTTGCAGGGGGCGCAGACTGAAGCTTTCTTT
D: TRBD1
V: TRBV6-6
size: .
J: TRBJ1-1

CDR3: CASSPRQGEGGNTIYF
DNA: TGTGCCAGCTCACCTCGACAGGGAGAAGGAGGAAACACCATATATTTT
D: TRBD1
V: TRBV18
size: .
J: TRBJ1-3

CDR3: CASRFLTRTGGIAGELFF
DNA: TGTGCCAGCAGGTTTTTAACCCGGACAGGGGGAATCGCCGGGGAGCTGTTTTTT
D: TRBD1
V: TRBV5-6
size: .
J: TRBJ2-2

CDR3: CASHPRGTGELFF
DNA: TGTGCCAGTCACCCACGGGGCACCGGGGAGCTGTTTTTT
D: .
V: TRBV25-1
size: .
J: TRBJ2-2

CDR3: CASSLLDSDVPEAFF
DNA: TGTGCCAGCAGTTTACTCGACAGCGACGTCCCTGAAGCTTTCTTT
D: .
V: TRBV28
size: .
J: TRBJ1-1

CDR3: CASSPGREGYTF
DNA: TGTGCCAGCAGCCCAGGTCGGGAAGGCTACACCTTC
D: .
V: TRBV3-1/TRBV3-2
size: once
J: TRBJ1-2

CDR3: CASSPDRSNQPQHF
DNA: TGTGCCAGCTCACCCGACAGGTCCAATCAGCCCCAGCATTTT
D: .
V: TRBV18
size: .
J: TRBJ1-5

CDR3: CASSPYRVSSSYEQYF
DNA: TGTGCCAGCAGCCCGTACCGGGTTTCAAGCTCCTACGAGCAGTACTTC
D: .
V: TRBV7-8
size: .
J: TRBJ2-7

CDR3: CATNSLASGSYNEQFF
DNA: TGTGCCACCAATTCACTGGCTAGCGGCTCCTACAATGAGCAGTTCTTC
D: TRBD2
V: TRBV5-6
size: .
J: TRBJ2-1

CDR3: CASSSRRTGGLNTGELFF
DNA: TGTGCCAGCAGCTCAAGAAGAACGGGCGGACTCAACACCGGGGAGCTGTTTTTT
D: .
V: TRBV7-2
size: .
J: TRBJ2-2

CDR3: CASSLSPLGSGHTDTQYF
DNA: TGTGCCAGCAGTTTATCGCCCCTTGGTAGCGGGCACACAGATACGCAGTATTTT
D: TRBD2
V: TRBV27
size: .
J: TRBJ2-3

CDR3: CASSTLGVVSEQYF
DNA: TGTGCCAGCAGCACTCTCGGGGTCGTTTCCGAGCAGTACTTC
D: .
V: TRBV28
size: .
J: TRBJ2-7

CDR3: CASSFTGDGNEKLFF
DNA: TGCGCCAGCAGCTTTACAGGGGACGGGAATGAAAAACTGTTTTTT
D: TRBD1
V: TRBV5-1
size: .
J: TRBJ1-4

CDR3: CASSAPGEQFF
DNA: TGCGCCAGCAGCGCCCCAGGGGAGCAGTTCTTC
D: .
V: TRBV4-1
size: .
J: TRBJ2-1

CDR3: CASSASGTNLLGTQYF
DNA: TGTGCCAGCAGCGCATCCGGGACAAATTTGCTGGGTACGCAGTATTTT
D: .
V: TRBV7-2
size: .
J: TRBJ2-3

CDR3: CASSSRRGANTGELFF
DNA: TGTGCCAGCAGCTCGCGCAGGGGGGCGAACACCGGGGAGCTGTTTTTT
D: .
V: TRBV7-3
size: .
J: TRBJ2-2

CDR3: CASSFLGQQETQYF
DNA: TGTGCCAGCAGCTTTCTAGGACAGCAAGAGACCCAGTACTTC
D: .
V: TRBV7-9
size: .
J: TRBJ2-5

CDR3: CASSLSGLSYEQYF
DNA: TGTGCCAGCAGCTTAAGCGGGCTCTCCTACGAGCAGTACTTC
D: .
V: TRBV7-9
size: few
J: TRBJ2-7

CDR3: CAFVPGQGLLGELFF
DNA: TGTGCCTTCGTTCCGGGACAGGGCCTCTTAGGAGAGCTGTTTTTT
D: TRBD1
V: TRBV30
size: once
J: TRBJ2-2